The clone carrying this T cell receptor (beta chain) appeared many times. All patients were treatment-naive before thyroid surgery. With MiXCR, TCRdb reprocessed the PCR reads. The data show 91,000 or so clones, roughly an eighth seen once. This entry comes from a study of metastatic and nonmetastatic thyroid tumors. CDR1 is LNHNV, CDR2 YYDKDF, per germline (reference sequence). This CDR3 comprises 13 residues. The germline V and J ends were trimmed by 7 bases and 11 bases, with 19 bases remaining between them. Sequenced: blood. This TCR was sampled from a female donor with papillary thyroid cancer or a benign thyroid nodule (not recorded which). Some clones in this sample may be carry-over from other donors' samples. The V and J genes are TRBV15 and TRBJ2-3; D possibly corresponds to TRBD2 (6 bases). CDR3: CATTFGGSGMQYF. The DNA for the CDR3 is TGTGCCACCACCTTTGGGGGGAGTGGCATGCAGTATTTT.